The entry that follows covers one TCR beta chain sequence. One Seattle source followed patients from active infection through their disease course. The data derive from a study of blood T cell repertoires in COVID-19. Turning to the study itself: There were acute and convalescent COVID-19 samples, and they came from the United States, Italy and Spain. The analysed material was cDNA or gDNA that came from T cells, B-cell-depleted T cells, or PBMCs.

This CDR3 is 12 amino acids long. Trimming stripped 6 bases from V and 4 bases from J, with 9 bases between. Germline V gene lookup returns CDR1 KGHSH and CDR2 LQKENI. Original processing notes: Reference gene primer amplification gave nucleated cell count estimates. Clones were read by immunoSEQ multiplex PCR, and TCRdb kept only the in-frame ones, dropping some. V and J calls and clone size follow that table, whereas D and trimming were derived from the DNA. The sample yields about 360,000 clones, roughly 90% seen once. Specimen: peripheral blood. The gene calls are TRBV18 and TRBJ2-5; possibly TRBD2 for D (5 bases). The sequence derives from a woman aged 55-75 years with COVID-19, enrolled during active disease. This CDR3 reads CASSGGGETQYF. The CDR3 coding sequence is TGTGCCAGCTCTGGCGGAGGAGAGACCCAGTACTTC.